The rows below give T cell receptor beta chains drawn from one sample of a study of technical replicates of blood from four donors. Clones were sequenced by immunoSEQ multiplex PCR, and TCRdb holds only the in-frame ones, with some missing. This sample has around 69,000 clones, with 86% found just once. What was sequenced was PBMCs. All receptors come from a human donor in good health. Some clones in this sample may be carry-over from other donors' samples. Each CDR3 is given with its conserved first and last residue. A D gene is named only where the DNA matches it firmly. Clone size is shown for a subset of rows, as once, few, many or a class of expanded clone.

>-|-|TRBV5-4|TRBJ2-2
TGTGCCAGCAGTCTTGGAGCCGGGACTGGGAACACCGGGGAGCTGTTTTTT
CASSLGAGTGNTGELFF
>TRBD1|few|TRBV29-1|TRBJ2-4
TGCAGCGTGTGGACAGGCGGCATTCAGTACTTC
CSVWTGGIQYF
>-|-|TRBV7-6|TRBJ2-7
TGTGCCAGCAGCTTATCACACTACGAGCAGTACTTC
CASSLSHYEQYF
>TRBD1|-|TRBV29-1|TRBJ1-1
TGCAGCGTGACAGGGTATCAGAACACTGAAGCTTTCTTT
CSVTGYQNTEAFF
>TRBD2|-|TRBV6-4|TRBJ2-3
TGTGCCAGCAGCCGGACTAGCGACACAGATACGCAGTATTTT
CASSRTSDTDTQYF
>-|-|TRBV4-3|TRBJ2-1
TGCGCCAGCAGCCAAGAAACGTTGCGGGGTGAGCAGTTCTTC
CASSQETLRGEQFF
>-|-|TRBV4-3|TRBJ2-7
TGCGCCAGCAGCCAAGGTATCAGCAGGGGCTCCTACGAGCAGTACTTC
CASSQGISRGSYEQYF
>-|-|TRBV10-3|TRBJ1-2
TGTGCCATCAGTGAGTCGTCGGCTAACTATGGCTACACCTTC
CAISESSANYGYTF
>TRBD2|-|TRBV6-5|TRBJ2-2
TGTGCCGTCCGGAGCGGGGGTCACGGGGAGCTGTTTTTT
CAVRSGGHGELFF
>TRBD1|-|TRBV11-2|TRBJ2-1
TGTGCCAGCAGCCCTACAGGGGTCTGGCGGAATGAGCAGTTCTTC
CASSPTGVWRNEQFF